What follows are 3 T cell receptor beta chains derived from one specimen sequenced in a study of blood T cell repertoires in COVID-19. The protocol was immunoSEQ multiplex PCR, while the TCRdb copy is restricted to in-frame clones and leaves out a portion. The table includes about 150,000 clones, approximately 90% detected once. Sequencing was carried out using peripheral blood. The source is a young man with COVID-19, enrolled during active disease.

The V gene is TRBV11-3, the J gene TRBJ2-2; D remains ambiguous. CDR3 length: 13 amino acids. Germline CDR1 SGHNT, CDR2 YENEEA. V was trimmed by 0 bases and J by 5 bases, leaving 4 bases between them. CDR3 nucleotides: TGTGCCAGCAGCTTAGATAGTACCGGGGAGCTGTTTTTT. Amino acid sequence: CASSLDSTGELFF.

The chain couples TRBV6-1 to TRBJ2-7; D is ambiguous. CDR3 size: 13 residues. Trimming removed 3 bases from V and 6 bases from J, with 12 bases in between. The germline gives CDR1 MNHNS, CDR2 SASEGT. The CDR3 sequence is CASSEGPSLEQYF. The CDR3 DNA sequence: TGTGCCAGCAGTGAGGGCCCTTCTCTCGAGCAGTACTTC.

The CDR3 nucleotides read TGTGCCAGCAGTTATGCCGCTCAGGGAAATCAGCCCCAGCATTTT. It encodes CASSYAAQGNQPQHF. The genes are TRBV7-2 and TRBJ1-5; possible D gene TRBD1, 5 bases. With 6 bases removed from V and 4 bases from J, the gap between germline ends came to 16 bases. Germline V gene lookup returns CDR1 SGHTA and CDR2 FQGNSA. The length of the CDR3 is 15 residues.